The clone carrying this TCR beta chain was picked up a small number of times. The antigen is undetermined. V was shortened by 1 base and J by 0 bases, with 7 bases between the two germline ends. Germline assignment: CDR1 SGHRS and CDR2 YFSETQ. The CDR3 loop spans 15 amino acids. Stated time point: persistent/refractory GD, antithyroid drugs over 5 years with positive TRAb. Extracted RNA from PBMCs served as the source of the TCR library. The data were taken from a study of regulatory T cells in long-lasting Graves disease. Study-wide findings and caveats: Sharing of public clonotypes was greater in persistent patients (under 3,000) than in new patients (about 970). TRBV28 was favored in persistent disease, as were TRBJ1-2 and TRBJ2-5. Accuracy could have been hurt by small sample size.

Construction of TCR beta libraries relied on iRepertoire HTBI primers and on Arm-PCR targeting CDR3 regions. TCRdb fed the multiplex PCR reads into MiXCR, producing one record per CDR3 protein. This repertoire shows 400,000 to 600,000 distinct CDR3 sequences, about 22% found once; its top ten account for roughly 7.7%. The chain is built from TRBV5-1 and TRBJ2-2; D gene unclear. The sequence derives from a female donor with Graves disease. The sequencing used peripheral blood mononuclear cells (PBMCs), collected when the disease was refractory, from a patient treated with antithyroid drugs. CDR3 coding DNA: TGCGCCAGCAGCTTGTCGACAACGAACACCGGGGAGCTGTTTTTT. This gives the protein CASSLSTTNTGELFF.